This T cell receptor beta chain was identified during a study of cytomegalovirus exposure and HLA in healthy donors. The CDR3 runs to 14 residues. The V and J ends lost 3 bases and 6 bases respectively, with 11 bases between them. Per the germline V gene, CDR1 is MNHNY and CDR2 is SVGAGI (reference sequence). 13 Jbeta primers and 60 Vbeta primers were used for the PCR. TCRdb keeps only in-frame clones here, not all; method: immunoSEQ multiplex PCR. The sample carries approximately 92,000 clones, around 70% recorded once. Regarding the study as a whole: According to the study, around 150 TCR beta chains were cytomegalovirus-associated.

In its sample, this clone was seen a few times. Its cognate antigen is unknown. The specimen was PBMCs. The clonotype originates from a man in his fifties in good health and CMV-seronegative. The chain joins TRBV6-6 to TRBJ1-4; perhaps TRBD1 as D (6 bases). CDR3 residues: CASSYETGHEKLFF. CDR3 nucleotides: TGTGCCAGCAGTTATGAGACAGGACATGAAAAACTGTTTTTT.